The 28 T cell receptor beta chains in this list originate from one sample, sequenced in a study of Ad26.COV2.S vaccination and SARS-CoV-2 variants. Indicated treatment: 19 received Ad26.COV2.S at low or high dose, single or two shots; about 5 received placebo; per-sample allocation not given. Specimen acquisition occurred on day 63 following the initial vaccine or placebo injection. TCRdb keeps only in-frame clones here, not all; method: immunoSEQ multiplex PCR. This table has hundreds of thousands of clones, 92% appearing once. This specimen was peripheral blood, taken in a trial of Ad26.COV2.S vaccine versus placebo. The receptors originated from a person between 18 and 59 years old who received the Ad26.COV2.S COVID-19 vaccine or a placebo.

V and J are TRBV5-1 and TRBJ2-4, with a weak D call TRBD1 (5 bases). CDR1 is SGHRS, CDR2 YFSETQ, per germline. The CDR3 length is 17 residues. The V end lost 0 bases, the J end lost 1 base, and 14 bases lay between the germline ends. The DNA of the CDR3 is TGCGCCAGCAGCTTGGAGGGCGGCAGGGCGGCCAAAAACATTCAGTACTTC. Translation gives CASSLEGGRAAKNIQYF.

The rearrangement uses TRBV6-5 and TRBJ1-5; no definite D call. Deletions cut 3 bases from V and 2 bases from J, with 8 bases between. The CDR3 spans 14 residues. CDR1 and CDR2 from the germline V gene are MNHEY and SVGAGI. The CDR3 coding sequence is TGTGCCAGCAGTTATTCCCACGGCAATCAGCCCCAGCATTTT. This codes for CASSYSHGNQPQHF.

The chain links TRBV9 to TRBJ1-5; D remains ambiguous. Germline CDR1 reads SGDLS; CDR2 reads YYNGEE. V lost 4 bases and J 6 bases, leaving 17 bases between the germline ends. The CDR3 sequence is 15 residues long. As DNA, the CDR3 is TGTGCCAGCAGCATTGACGGAGGCCCCAGTCAGCCCCAGCATTTT. Its translation: CASSIDGGPSQPQHF.

J is TRBJ2-2 and V is TRBV25-1; 7 bases line up with TRBD2. V lost 4 bases to trimming and J lost 3 bases; unmatched junction nucleotides: 5. The germline CDR1 and CDR2 sequences are MGHDK and SYGVNS. There are 15 residues in the CDR3. The CDR3 loop is CASSGLAADTGELFF. The CDR3 region has the DNA TGTGCCAGCAGTGGGCTAGCGGCCGACACCGGGGAGCTGTTTTTT.

The V gene is TRBV5-1, the J gene TRBJ2-2, with TRBD1 identical over 9 bases. V shed 7 bases and J 4 bases; nucleotides not matched to a gene: 5. CDR1 and CDR2 from the germline V gene are SGHRS and YFSETQ. The CDR3 has 14 amino acids. The CDR3 nucleotides read TGCGCCAGCGGGGACAGGGTTACCACCGGGGAGCTGTTTTTT. This gives the protein CASGDRVTTGELFF.

The gene calls are TRBV6-1 and TRBJ1-2; maybe TRBD1 (6 bases). The CDR3 totals 15 residues. Germline CDR1 MNHNS, CDR2 SASEGT. Trimming took 2 bases from V and 2 from J, leaving 12 bases between them. The CDR3 coding sequence is TGTGCCAGCAGTGAACAGCCAACAGGGAACTATGGCTACACCTTC. Residues: CASSEQPTGNYGYTF.

The chain combines TRBV28 with TRBJ2-4; no definite D call. The V gene's germline CDR1 is MDHEN and CDR2 SYDVKM. Trimming left V 3 bases short and J 2 bases short, with 17 bases between. The CDR3 is made up of 17 amino acids. This CDR3 is CASSFGPWVPSKNIQYF. In DNA form, the CDR3 reads TGTGCCAGCAGTTTCGGGCCCTGGGTGCCGTCCAAAAACATTCAGTACTTC.

The chain combines TRBV21-1 with TRBJ1-5. TRBV21-1 is marked as a pseudogene. This CDR3 region has 8 residues. CDR3 in DNA: TGCTGGGGTCAGCCCCAGCATTTT. Translating it yields CWGQPQHF.

The chain is built from TRBV19 and TRBJ1-2; D remains unclear. The CDR3 covers 12 residues. Germline CDR1 and CDR2: LNHDA and SQIVND (reference sequence). The V end was cut by 5 bases, the J end by 6 bases, with 10 bases between. The DNA of the CDR3 is TGTGCCAGTAGTTCTGGGTGGGATGGCTACACCTTC. Its protein is CASSSGWDGYTF.

The V gene is TRBV9, the J gene TRBJ2-3, with D unresolved. Trimming removed 0 bases from V and 0 bases from J, with 11 bases in between. Germline CDR1 SGDLS, CDR2 YYNGEE. The CDR3 is 16 residues long. CDR3 DNA: TGTGCCAGCAGCGTAGGAGGCGAACCCAGCACAGATACGCAGTATTTT. It encodes CASSVGGEPSTDTQYF.

This chain uses TRBV18 with TRBJ1-3, with no clear D. CDR1 is KGHSH and CDR2 is LQKENI in the germline V gene. Trimming stripped 3 bases from V and 4 bases from J, with 10 bases between. CDR3 length: 14 residues. Here the CDR3 reads CASSPLETGNTIYF. The DNA of the CDR3 is TGTGCCAGCTCACCCCTGGAAACAGGAAACACCATATATTTT. The whole variable domain, remainder taken from reference TRBV18 and TRBJ1-3, is NAGVMQNPRHLVRRRGQEARLRCSPMKGHSHVYWYRQLPEEGLKFMVYLQKENIIDESGMPKERFSAEFPKEGPSILRIQQVVRGDSAAYFCASSPLETGNTIYFGEGSWLTVV.

CDR3 nucleotides: TGTGCCAGCAGTGATCAGGGATTGACCTACAATGAGCAGTTCTTC. Protein sequence: CASSDQGLTYNEQFF. This chain links TRBV2 with TRBJ2-1; D might be TRBD1 (5 bases). This CDR3 is 15 amino acids long. In germline, CDR1 is SNHLY, CDR2 FYNNEI. Deletions cut 3 bases from V and 2 bases from J, with 11 bases between. Combining the CDR3 with reference TRBV2 and TRBJ2-1 gives the whole variable domain EPEVTQTPSHQVTQMGQEVILRCVPISNHLYFYWYRQILGQKVEFLVSFYNNEISEKSEIFDDQFSVERPDGSNFTLKIRSTKLEDSAMYFCASSDQGLTYNEQFFGPGTRLTVL.

The chain is built from TRBV18 and TRBJ2-7; the match to TRBD2 covers 11 bases. After removal of 3 bases from V and 4 bases from J, the junction contained 5 bases not matched to a gene. Germline V gene data show CDR1 as KGHSH and CDR2 as LQKENI. The CDR3 length is 15 residues. The CDR3 is CASSPLAGGKYEQYF. Written as DNA, the CDR3 is TGTGCCAGCTCACCTCTAGCGGGGGGAAAATACGAGCAGTACTTC.

The chain employs TRBV7-2 and TRBJ2-7; 9 bases line up with TRBD2. The CDR3 is made up of 17 amino acids. The junction had 8 bases not matched to a gene; V was cut back by 2 bases and J by 0 bases. Germline loops: CDR1 SGHTA, CDR2 FQGNSA. The DNA for the CDR3 is TGTGCCAGCAGCTTATTGGTGGTAGCGGGGGACTCCTACGAGCAGTACTTC. Its translation is CASSLLVVAGDSYEQYF. Looking up the rest from reference TRBV7-2 and TRBJ2-7 gives the full variable domain: GAGVSQSPSNKVTEKGKDVELRCDPISGHTALYWYRQSLGQGLEFLIYFQGNSAPDKSGLPSDRFSAERTGGSVSTLTIQRTQQEDSAVYLCASSLLVVAGDSYEQYFGPGTRLTVT.

CDR3 sequence: CASSDRIYGYTF. In DNA form, the CDR3 reads TGTGCCAGCAGTGACAGGATCTATGGCTACACCTTC. This chain uses TRBV6-1 with TRBJ1-2; no definite D call. Germline V gene sequence: CDR1 MNHNS, CDR2 SASEGT. The CDR3 runs to 12 residues. V was cut by 3 bases and J by 4 bases, with 6 bases left in between.

The chain combines TRBV30 with TRBJ2-7; D possibly corresponds to TRBD1 (5 bases). From germline, CDR1 is GTSNPN and CDR2 SVGIG (reference sequence). CDR3 length: 12 amino acids. The V end was cut by 2 bases, the J end by 6 bases, with 11 bases between. The CDR3 here is CAWSFRVPEQYF. The CDR3 DNA reads as TGTGCCTGGAGTTTCAGGGTCCCCGAGCAGTACTTC.

J is TRBJ2-3 and V is TRBV9, with TRBD2 matching 7 bases. CDR3 length equals 16 residues. From germline, CDR1 is SGDLS and CDR2 YYNGEE. The junction had 8 bases not matched to a gene; V was cut back by 2 bases and J by 2 bases. CDR3 residues: CASSVNSGSHTDTQYF. The CDR3, as DNA: TGTGCCAGCAGCGTTAATAGCGGGTCTCACACAGATACGCAGTATTTT.

This chain joins TRBV2 and TRBJ2-3; 7 nucleotides agree with TRBD2. The CDR3 totals 14 residues. The V gene end was trimmed by 6 bases and the J gene end by 1 base; junction bases not matched to a gene: 4. The germline gives CDR1 SNHLY, CDR2 FYNNEI. The DNA of the CDR3 is TGTGCCAGCAGGCAAAGCGGGGGCACAGATACGCAGTATTTT. Protein product: CASRQSGGTDTQYF.

V gene TRBV4-1 combines with J gene TRBJ1-5; D may be TRBD1 (6 bases). The CDR3 covers 16 residues. Germline loops: CDR1 MGHRA, CDR2 YSYEKL. V shed 4 bases and J shed 2 bases, with 15 bases lying between them. CDR3 nucleotides: TGCGCCAGCAGCCCTGCCGAGGGGGTTGGCAATCAGCCCCAGCATTTT. Its translation is CASSPAEGVGNQPQHF.

This chain links TRBV3-1 (or the pseudogene TRBV3-2) with TRBJ2-7; no clear D. The CDR3 sequence is 16 residues long. The germline V gene encodes CDR1 LGHDT and CDR2 YNNKEL (reference sequence). V lost 1 base, J lost 3 bases, and 16 bases lay in between. CDR3 coding DNA: TGTGCCAGCAGCCAAGGACTTACGACTTTTTTCTACGAGCAGTACTTC. It translates to CASSQGLTTFFYEQYF.

This chain uses TRBV11-2 with TRBJ2-7; 8 nucleotides align to TRBD2. The trim removed 5 bases at V and 0 bases at J, leaving 9 bases unmatched. Germline values: CDR1 SGHAT, CDR2 FQNNGV. This CDR3 comprises 16 residues. As DNA, the CDR3 is TGTGCCAGCAGCCCCCGTAGCGGGGTAATCTCCTACGAGCAGTACTTC. It codes for CASSPRSGVISYEQYF.

V is TRBV30 and J is TRBJ1-5, with D perhaps matching TRBD1 (6 bases). The CDR3 totals 12 residues. The V gene's germline CDR1 is GTSNPN and CDR2 SVGIG (reference sequence). Deletions cut 5 bases from V and 10 bases from J, with 15 bases between. The CDR3 protein is CAWGGPKQPQHF. CDR3 DNA: TGTGCCTGGGGGGGGCCCAAGCAACCCCAGCATTTT.

The chain carries TRBV11-2 and TRBJ2-2; perhaps D is TRBD1 or TRBD2 (5 bases each). Germline V CDR1 and CDR2: SGHAT, FQNNGV. With 1 base removed from V and 1 base from J, the gap between germline ends came to 7 bases. The CDR3 is 15 residues long. The chain's CDR3 is CASSLGGWNTGELFF. DNA for the CDR3: TGTGCCAGCAGCTTAGGGGGGTGGAACACCGGGGAGCTGTTTTTT.

The chain is built from TRBV18 and TRBJ1-2, with 10 bases matching TRBD1. V lost 2 bases to trimming and J lost 5 bases; unmatched junction nucleotides: 8. Germline-derived CDR1 and CDR2 are KGHSH and LQKENI. The CDR3 has 16 residues. The CDR3, as DNA: TGTGCCAGCTCACCAGATAGACAGGGGGCGAAATATGGCTACACCTTC. As protein: CASSPDRQGAKYGYTF.

This clone was recorded only once. The chain links TRBV15 to TRBJ1-6, with D unclear. V was clipped by 4 bases and J by 0 bases, with 7 bases between them. The CDR3 sequence is 15 residues long. CDR1 and CDR2 (germline): LNHNV, YYDKDF (reference sequence). The CDR3: CATSKRSSYNSPLHF. CDR3 nucleotide sequence: TGTGCCACCAGCAAACGGAGCTCCTATAATTCACCCCTCCACTTT.

V and J are TRBV14 and TRBJ2-4; 7 nucleotides agree with TRBD2. The CDR3 extends over 15 amino acids. Germline V CDR1 and CDR2: SGHDN, FVKESK. Trimming took 4 bases from V and 1 from J; bases not matched to a gene: 4. The CDR3 coding sequence is TGTGCCAGCAGCCGGGGGGGACCTGCCAAAAACATTCAGTACTTC. It encodes CASSRGGPAKNIQYF.

The rearrangement joins TRBV4-3 to TRBJ2-1; tentative D call: TRBD2 (7 bases). The CDR3 runs 15 residues. Looked up from germline, CDR1 is LGHNA and CDR2 is YSLEER. V shed 4 bases and J shed 7 bases, with 17 bases lying between them. The CDR3 nucleotides read TGCGCCAGCAGCCCATGGGGGGGCGAAGAAAATGAGCAGTTCTTC. Translating it yields CASSPWGGEENEQFF.

The V call is TRBV5-4, the J call TRBJ2-6; no firm D call. The germline CDR1 and CDR2 sequences are SGHNT and YYREEE (reference sequence). The CDR3 has 16 residues. V lost 0 bases and J lost 1, with 8 bases in between. CDR3 protein: CASSLGAMSGANVLTF. CDR3 bases: TGTGCCAGCAGCTTGGGGGCGATGTCTGGGGCCAACGTCCTGACTTTC.